Listed here are 25 T cell receptor beta chains from one sample, sequenced in a study of early stage breast cancer tumors. This table comes from immunoSEQ multiplex PCR, and its TCRdb copy is limited to in-frame clones, with some not included. The data hold tens of thousands of clones, with roughly 69% observed a single time. What was sequenced was blood. These receptors originate from a person aged 45 to 59 with breast cancer.

A few counts support this clone. The rearrangement links TRBV7-9 to TRBJ1-2; weak D call: TRBD1 (6 bases). V dropped 6 bases and J dropped 6 bases, with 14 bases sitting between them. This CDR3 is 13 amino acids long. The germline V gene has CDR1 SEHNR and CDR2 FQNEAQ (reference sequence). The CDR3: CASREGGVNGYTF. The CDR3 nucleotides read TGTGCCAGCAGGGAGGGGGGGGTCAATGGCTACACCTTC.

This rearrangement joins TRBV18 to TRBJ1-5; 7 bases are shared with TRBD1. Per the germline V gene, CDR1 is KGHSH and CDR2 is LQKENI. This CDR3 has 14 residues. V trimming: 4 bases; J trimming: 9 bases; junction bases outside the gene matches: 9. This CDR3 is CASSQGAGGRPQHF. Here the CDR3 DNA reads TGTGCCAGCTCACAGGGGGCAGGGGGGCGGCCCCAGCATTTT.

The J gene is TRBJ2-1, the V gene TRBV6-1; 9 nucleotides match TRBD2. This CDR3 has 15 residues. From germline, CDR1 is MNHNS and CDR2 SASEGT. The V and J ends lost 6 bases and 5 bases, in that order; junction bases with no gene match: 8. CDR3 amino acids: CASRDGAGGNNEQFF. The CDR3 coding sequence is TGTGCCAGCAGGGATGGAGCGGGAGGTAACAATGAGCAGTTCTTC.

CDR3 sequence: CASSGGGLNGYTF. CDR3 coding DNA: TGTGCCAGCAGTGGAGGGGGCTTAAATGGCTACACCTTC. V usage is TRBV6-4 and J usage is TRBJ1-2; 7 nucleotides match TRBD1. The CDR3 has 13 amino acids. The trim removed 4 bases at V and 6 bases at J, leaving 5 bases unmatched. Per germline, CDR1 MRHNA and CDR2 SNTAGT.

This clone has only a few counts. V usage is TRBV10-3 and J usage is TRBJ2-7; 8 bases are shared with TRBD1. The V and J ends lost 11 bases and 4 bases, in that order; junction bases with no gene match: 7. The CDR3 has 12 residues. Germline CDR1 ENHRY, CDR2 SYGVKD. CDR3 DNA: TGTGCCGTACGGGACAGGTTTTACGAGCAGTACTTC. Amino acids: CAVRDRFYEQYF.

This clone was detected once. V is TRBV5-5 and J is TRBJ2-7; a possible D gene is TRBD1 (5 bases). The CDR3 loop spans 14 amino acids. Germline V gene data show CDR1 as SGHKS and CDR2 as YYEKEE (reference sequence). Trimming took off 0 bases at V and 6 bases at J, with 13 bases between the two ends. In DNA, the CDR3 is TGTGCCAGCAGCTTGGAACCCCAGGGTCTCGAGCAGTACTTC. Its protein is CASSLEPQGLEQYF.

V and J are TRBV7-9 and TRBJ2-1; a weak D match, TRBD2 (5 bases). The CDR3 is 16 amino acids. The V and J ends lost 5 bases and 2 bases respectively, with 16 bases between them. Germline assignment: CDR1 SEHNR and CDR2 FQNEAQ (reference sequence). For the CDR3, the DNA is TGTGCCAGCAGCGAGAGAGCGAGCGGCGCCTACAATGAGCAGTTCTTC. This sequence encodes CASSERASGAYNEQFF.

The chain recombines TRBV28 with TRBJ2-2; D uncertain. The length of the CDR3 is 15 residues. In germline, CDR1 is MDHEN, CDR2 SYDVKM. V lost 2 bases and J lost 0, with 7 bases in between. The CDR3 spells CASSLPPANTGELFF. The DNA of the CDR3 is TGTGCCAGCAGTTTACCGCCGGCGAACACCGGGGAGCTGTTTTTT.

The rearrangement joins TRBV25-1 to TRBJ1-4, with 7 bases lining up with TRBD1. This CDR3 spans 15 amino acids. V lost 2 bases and J lost 8; bases outside the gene matches: 8. In germline, CDR1 is MGHDK, CDR2 SYGVNS. CDR3 sequence reads: CASSEVTGTLEKLFF. CDR3 coding DNA: TGTGCCAGCAGTGAAGTGACAGGGACTTTGGAAAAACTGTTTTTT. Variable domain in full (rest from reference TRBV25-1 and TRBJ1-4): EADIYQTPRYLVIGTGKKITLECSQTMGHDKMYWYQQDPGMELHLIHYSYGVNSTEKGDLSSESTVSRIRTEHFPLTLESARPSHTSQYLCASSEVTGTLEKLFFGSGTQLSVL.

The J gene is TRBJ1-4, the V gene TRBV4-3; tentatively, D is TRBD1 (6 bases). CDR3 length equals 13 residues. Trimming took off 0 bases at V and 13 bases at J, with 12 bases between the two ends. Germline-derived CDR1 and CDR2 are LGHNA and YSLEER. The CDR3 sequence: CASSQEGNRALFF. CDR3 in DNA: TGCGCCAGCAGCCAAGAAGGGAACAGGGCACTGTTTTTT.

This clone was seen more than once but under ten times. The chain recombines TRBV6-6 with TRBJ1-2; TRBD1 is a possible D gene (5 bases). V was cut by 2 bases and J by 5 bases, with 9 bases left in between. Looked up from germline, CDR1 is MNHNY and CDR2 is SVGAGI (reference sequence). The CDR3 totals 13 residues. CDR3 amino acids: CASSYGADYGYTF. CDR3 nucleotides: TGTGCCAGCAGTTACGGGGCGGATTATGGCTACACCTTC.

The chain uses TRBV10-3 and TRBJ1-2; D remains ambiguous. The germline gives CDR1 ENHRY, CDR2 SYGVKD. V lost 0 bases and J lost 7, with 12 bases in between. The CDR3 is 14 amino acids. The CDR3: CAISESGRESGYTF. CDR3 in DNA: TGTGCCATCAGTGAGTCCGGGAGGGAAAGTGGCTACACCTTC.

This clone showed up just once. The V call is TRBV6-4, the J call TRBJ2-3; 11 nucleotides match TRBD2. This CDR3 is 15 amino acids long. Germline loops: CDR1 MRHNA, CDR2 SNTAGT. V was clipped by 6 bases and J by 1 base; unmatched bases: 3. DNA for the CDR3: TGTGCCAGCAGCCTAGCGGGGGGACGCACAGATACGCAGTATTTT. Its translation is CASSLAGGRTDTQYF.

The genes are TRBV29-1 and TRBJ1-1, with D possibly being TRBD1 (5 bases). In germline, CDR1 is SQVTM, CDR2 ANQGSEA. There are 13 residues in the CDR3. Between the trimmed V and J ends, which lost 3 bases and 5 bases, there was a span of 13 bases. CDR3 DNA sequence: TGCAGCGTTGATAGGGGCGCGGAGACTGAAGCTTTCTTT. Translation: CSVDRGAETEAFF.

This clone was counted a single time. The chain employs TRBV18 and TRBJ1-2; D gene unclear. Deletions cut 6 bases from V and 6 bases from J, with 20 bases between. Germline CDR1 KGHSH, CDR2 LQKENI. This CDR3 spans 15 amino acids. For the CDR3, the DNA is TGTGCCAGCTCCCCTTTAGAACAGCTCACGAATGGCTACACCTTC. It translates to CASSPLEQLTNGYTF.

This clone was detected only once. The J gene is TRBJ2-5, the V gene TRBV4-1; 8 bases match TRBD2. Near its end, the DNA agrees better with TRBJ2-7, so the J call may be wrong. CDR3 length: 14 amino acids. The V gene's germline CDR1 is MGHRA and CDR2 YSYEKL. DNA for the CDR3: TGCGCCAGCAGCCAAGGTCCCACTAGCGGCGAGCAGTACTTC. It encodes CASSQGPTSGEQYF.

On this clone: Other DNA sequences in the same sample also yield this CDR3. This rearrangement joins TRBV2 to TRBJ1-2; 8 nucleotides line up with TRBD1. Trimming at V came to 1 base and at J to 5 bases, leaving 3 bases not matched to a gene. Germline V gene data show CDR1 as SNHLY and CDR2 as FYNNEI. The CDR3 loop spans 14 amino acids. CDR3 region: CASSEEDRVYGYTF. The DNA for the CDR3 is TGTGCCAGCAGTGAAGAGGACAGGGTGTATGGCTACACCTTC. The variable domain in full, with the rest retrieved from reference TRBV2 and TRBJ1-2, is EPEVTQTPSHQVTQMGQEVILRCVPISNHLYFYWYRQILGQKVEFLVSFYNNEISEKSEIFDDQFSVERPDGSNFTLKIRSTKLEDSAMYFCASSEEDRVYGYTFGSGTRLTVV.

The chain carries TRBV6-5 and TRBJ1-1; 9 nucleotides match TRBD1. V lost 6 bases, J lost 1 base, and 3 bases stayed unmatched. Germline V lookup: CDR1 MNHEY, CDR2 SVGAGI. The CDR3 is 14 amino acids. This CDR3 reads CASSQDRGNTEAFF. The CDR3 region has the DNA TGTGCCAGCAGCCAGGACAGGGGGAACACTGAAGCTTTCTTT.

The chain has TRBV27 and TRBJ2-7, with D possibly being TRBD2 (5 bases). The CDR3 totals 14 residues. CDR1 is MNHEY and CDR2 is SMNVEV in the germline V gene (reference sequence). V shed 4 bases and J shed 2 bases, with 12 bases lying between them. The CDR3: CASSSIPGTYEQYF. For the CDR3, the DNA is TGTGCCAGCAGTTCTATTCCCGGGACCTACGAGCAGTACTTC.

This chain connects TRBV5-1 to TRBJ2-2; no clear D gene. The ends were cut back, 4 bases at V and 6 bases at J, with 4 bases in the middle. The CDR3 runs 11 residues. The germline V gene has CDR1 SGHRS and CDR2 YFSETQ. The CDR3 loop reads CASSTAGELFF. The CDR3 bases are TGCGCCAGCAGCACGGCCGGGGAGCTGTTTTTT.

This chain joins TRBV6-1 and TRBJ1-1; 10 bases align to TRBD1. The CDR3 length is 14 residues. Germline values: CDR1 MNHNS, CDR2 SASEGT. Unmatched junction bases numbered 4, after V lost 9 bases and J lost 0 bases. The CDR3 loop is CASDGTGVNTEAFF. The CDR3 coding sequence is TGTGCCAGTGATGGGACAGGGGTGAACACTGAAGCTTTCTTT.

This chain links TRBV5-8 with TRBJ1-4, with D perhaps TRBD1 (6 bases). This CDR3 has 15 amino acids. V gave up 2 bases and J gave up 11 bases, with 19 bases separating them. Germline CDR1 SGHTS, CDR2 YDEGEE. CDR3 sequence: CASSFQLSQGVKLFF. The CDR3, as DNA: TGTGCCAGCAGCTTTCAATTATCACAGGGCGTCAAACTGTTTTTT.

This chain links TRBV4-2 with TRBJ1-4; 9 nucleotides agree with TRBD1. This CDR3 contains 15 residues. Germline assignment: CDR1 LGHNA and CDR2 YNFKEQ. V shed 1 base and J 8 bases; nucleotides not matched to a gene: 5. In DNA form, the CDR3 reads TGTGCCAGCAGCCAAGGGGGACAGGGCCGAGAAAAACTGTTTTTT. Translating it yields CASSQGGQGREKLFF.

Only a few counts were recorded for this clone. The rearrangement joins TRBV19 to TRBJ2-1, with TRBD1 as a possible D gene (6 bases). CDR3 size: 15 residues. CDR1 is LNHDA, CDR2 SQIVND, per germline (reference sequence). Trimming removed 5 bases from V and 9 bases from J, with 20 bases in between. CDR3 sequence reads: CASSDGWGRGGEQFF. CDR3 DNA: TGTGCCAGTAGTGATGGATGGGGCCGAGGGGGTGAGCAGTTCTTC.

The rearrangement joins TRBV19 to TRBJ2-1, with 14 bases fitting TRBD2. Germline CDR1 reads LNHDA; CDR2 reads SQIVND (reference sequence). V was pared by 6 bases and J by 8 bases, with 12 bases of the junction left unmatched. The CDR3 length is 17 residues. The CDR3 nucleotides read TGTGCCAGTAGGTCCGGGACTAGCGGGGGATTTTCTGATGAGCAGTTCTTC. The encoded protein is CASRSGTSGGFSDEQFF.